The 5 T cell receptor beta chains reported below all come from one sample, sequenced in a study of CD8+ T cells in alopecia areata. In each case, RNA was isolated and then reverse transcribed into cDNA as the sequencing template. Profiling relied on immunoSEQ multiplex PCR, and the TCRdb table lists in-frame clones only, not all of them. The table shows 140,000 to 150,000 clones, with less than 65% occurring only once. Sequencing was performed on CD8+ T cells sorted from blood. These receptors originate from a human donor in good health.

The chain recombines TRBV27 with TRBJ2-1; D remains unclear. V was shortened by 11 bases and J by 6 bases, with 14 bases between the two germline ends. The CDR3 has 12 residues. The V gene's germline CDR1 is MNHEY and CDR2 SMNVEV (reference sequence). In DNA form, the CDR3 reads TGTGCCGGAACCCCAACCTCCAATGAGCAGTTCTTC. Translated: CAGTPTSNEQFF.

In its sample, this clone was seen a few times. The gene calls are TRBV7-2 and TRBJ1-2; weak D call: TRBD1 (5 bases). The CDR3 loop spans 15 amino acids. Per germline, CDR1 SGHTA and CDR2 FQGNSA. V lost 2 bases and J lost 8, with 18 bases in between. DNA for the CDR3: TGTGCCAGCAGCTTAAATCGGGACGGCTTTAGAGGCTACACCTTC. This encodes CASSLNRDGFRGYTF.

This rearrangement joins TRBV5-1 to TRBJ2-7; a weak D match, TRBD2 (6 bases). V was shortened by 4 bases and J by 5 bases, with 16 bases between the two germline ends. The length of the CDR3 is 14 residues. CDR1 SGHRS and CDR2 YFSETQ come from the germline V gene. The CDR3 here is CASSMGLPSDEQYF. CDR3 in DNA: TGCGCCAGCAGCATGGGACTTCCTTCGGACGAGCAGTACTTC.

The V call is TRBV7-8, the J call TRBJ2-1, with TRBD2 matching 7 bases. The V segment lost 0 bases and the J segment 8 bases; nucleotides outside the gene matches: 10. CDR3 length: 16 residues. The germline V gene encodes CDR1 SGHVS and CDR2 FQNEAQ. The CDR3 sequence: CASSLALSGRGDEQFF. The DNA of the CDR3 is TGTGCCAGCAGCTTAGCGTTAAGCGGCCGGGGGGATGAGCAGTTCTTC.

This clone has ten or more counts. The rearrangement joins TRBV7-8 to TRBJ2-1, with 7 nucleotides matching TRBD2. This CDR3 contains 16 residues. The germline CDR1 and CDR2 sequences are SGHVS and FQNEAQ. With 4 bases clipped from V and 5 bases from J, the junction kept 11 bases outside the gene matches. The CDR3 here is CASSSWTMGTNNEQFF. The CDR3 DNA reads as TGTGCCAGCAGCTCCTGGACTATGGGGACTAACAATGAGCAGTTCTTC.